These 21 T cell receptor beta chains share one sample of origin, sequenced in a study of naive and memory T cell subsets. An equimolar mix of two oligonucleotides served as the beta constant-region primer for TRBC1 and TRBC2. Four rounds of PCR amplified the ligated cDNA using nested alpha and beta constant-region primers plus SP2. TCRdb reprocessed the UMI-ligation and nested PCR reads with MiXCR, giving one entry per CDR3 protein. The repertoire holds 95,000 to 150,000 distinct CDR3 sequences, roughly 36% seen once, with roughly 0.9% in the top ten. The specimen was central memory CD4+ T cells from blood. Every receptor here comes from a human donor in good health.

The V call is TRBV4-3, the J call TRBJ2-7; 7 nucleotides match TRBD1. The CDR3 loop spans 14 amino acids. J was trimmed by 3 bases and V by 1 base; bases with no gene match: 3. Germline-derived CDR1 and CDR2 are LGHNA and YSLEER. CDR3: CASSQGDSNYEQYF. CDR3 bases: TGCGCCAGCAGCCAAGGGGACAGTAACTACGAGCAGTACTTC.

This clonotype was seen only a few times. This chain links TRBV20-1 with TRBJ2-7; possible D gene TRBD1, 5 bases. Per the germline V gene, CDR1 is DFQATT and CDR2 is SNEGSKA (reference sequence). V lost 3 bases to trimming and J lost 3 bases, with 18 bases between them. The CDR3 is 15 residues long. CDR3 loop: CSARAPSTGVYEQYF. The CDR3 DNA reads TGCAGTGCTAGGGCCCCATCTACAGGTGTCTACGAGCAGTACTTC.

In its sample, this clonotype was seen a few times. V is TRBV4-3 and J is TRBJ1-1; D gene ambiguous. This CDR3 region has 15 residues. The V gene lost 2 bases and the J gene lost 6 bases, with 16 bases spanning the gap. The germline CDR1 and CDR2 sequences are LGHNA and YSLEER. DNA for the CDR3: TGCGCCAGCAGCCAAAGTAACGGGGTATACGCTGAAGCTTTCTTT. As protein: CASSQSNGVYAEAFF.

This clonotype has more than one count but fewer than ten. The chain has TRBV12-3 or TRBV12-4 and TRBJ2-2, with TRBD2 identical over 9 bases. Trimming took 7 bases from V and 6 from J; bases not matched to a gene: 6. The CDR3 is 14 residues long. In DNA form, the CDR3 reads TGTGCCAGCAACCGAGGCGGGAGGGCCGGGGAGCTGTTTTTT. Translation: CASNRGGRAGELFF.

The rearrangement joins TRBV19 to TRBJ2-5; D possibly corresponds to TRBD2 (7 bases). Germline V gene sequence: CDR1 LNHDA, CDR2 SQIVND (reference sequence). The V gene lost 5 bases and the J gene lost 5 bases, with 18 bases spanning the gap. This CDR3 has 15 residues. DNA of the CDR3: TGTGCCAGTAGTGCCCGTTTGGGGGGGCGGGAGACCCAGTACTTC. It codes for CASSARLGGRETQYF. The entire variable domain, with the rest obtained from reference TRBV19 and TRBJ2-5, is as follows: DGGITQSPKYLFRKEGQNVTLSCEQNLNHDAMYWYRQDPGQGLRLIYYSQIVNDFQKGDIAEGYSVSREKKESFPLTVTSAQKNPTAFYLCASSARLGGRETQYFGPGTRLLVL.

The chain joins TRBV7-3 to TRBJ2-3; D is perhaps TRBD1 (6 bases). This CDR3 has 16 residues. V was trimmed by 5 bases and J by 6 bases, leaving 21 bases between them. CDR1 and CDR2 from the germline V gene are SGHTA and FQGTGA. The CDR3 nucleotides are TGTGCCAGCAGCCGCTCGACAGGCGGTCTTGGGGATACGCAGTATTTT. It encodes CASSRSTGGLGDTQYF.

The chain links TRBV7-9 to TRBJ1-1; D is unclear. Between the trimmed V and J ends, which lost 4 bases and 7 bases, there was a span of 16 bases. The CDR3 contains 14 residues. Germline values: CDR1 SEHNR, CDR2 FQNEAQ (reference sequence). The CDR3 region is CASSSMGGPYEAFF. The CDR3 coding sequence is TGTGCCAGCAGCTCCATGGGAGGGCCCTATGAAGCTTTCTTT.

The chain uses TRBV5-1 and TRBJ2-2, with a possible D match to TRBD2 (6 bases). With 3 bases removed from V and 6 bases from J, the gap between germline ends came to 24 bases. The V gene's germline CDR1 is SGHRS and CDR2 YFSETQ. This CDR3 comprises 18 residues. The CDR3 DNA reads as TGCGCCAGCAGCTCCCCAGGAGGGCGTTCAGTAGTGGCCGGGGAGCTGTTTTTT. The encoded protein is CASSSPGGRSVVAGELFF.

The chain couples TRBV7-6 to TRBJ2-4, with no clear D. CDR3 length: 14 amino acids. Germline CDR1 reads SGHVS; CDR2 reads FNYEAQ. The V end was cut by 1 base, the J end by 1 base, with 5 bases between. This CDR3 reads CASSLDGAKNIQYF. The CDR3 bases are TGTGCCAGCAGCTTAGATGGGGCCAAAAACATTCAGTACTTC.

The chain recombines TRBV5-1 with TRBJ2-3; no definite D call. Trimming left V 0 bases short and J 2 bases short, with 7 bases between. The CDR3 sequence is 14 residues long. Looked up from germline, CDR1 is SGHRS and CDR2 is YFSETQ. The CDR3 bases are TGCGCCAGCAGCTTGGCCACGGTCACAGATACGCAGTATTTT. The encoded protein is CASSLATVTDTQYF.

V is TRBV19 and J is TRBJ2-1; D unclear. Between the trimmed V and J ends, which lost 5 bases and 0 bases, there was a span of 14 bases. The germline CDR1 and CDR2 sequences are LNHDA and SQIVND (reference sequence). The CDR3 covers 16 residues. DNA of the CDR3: TGTGCCAGTAGTCTCGACCGAAGAAGCTCCTACAATGAGCAGTTCTTC. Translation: CASSLDRRSSYNEQFF.

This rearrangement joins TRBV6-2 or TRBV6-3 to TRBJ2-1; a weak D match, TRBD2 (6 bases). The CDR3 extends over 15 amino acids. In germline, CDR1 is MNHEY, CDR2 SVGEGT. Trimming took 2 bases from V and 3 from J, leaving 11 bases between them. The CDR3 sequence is CASSYVGGNYNEQFF. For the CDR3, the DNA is TGTGCCAGCAGTTACGTCGGCGGGAACTACAATGAGCAGTTCTTC.

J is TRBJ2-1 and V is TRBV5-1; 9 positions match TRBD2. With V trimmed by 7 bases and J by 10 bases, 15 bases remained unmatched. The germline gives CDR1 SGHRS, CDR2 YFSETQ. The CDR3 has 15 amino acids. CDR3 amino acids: CASGGYLAGGPEQFF. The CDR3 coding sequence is TGCGCCAGCGGCGGGTATTTGGCGGGAGGGCCCGAGCAGTTCTTC. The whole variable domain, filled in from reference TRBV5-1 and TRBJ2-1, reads KAGVTQTPRYLIKTRGQQVTLSCSPISGHRSVSWYQQTPGQGLQFLFEYFSETQRNKGNFPGRFSGRQFSNSRSEMNVSTLELGDSALYLCASGGYLAGGPEQFFGPGTRLTVL.

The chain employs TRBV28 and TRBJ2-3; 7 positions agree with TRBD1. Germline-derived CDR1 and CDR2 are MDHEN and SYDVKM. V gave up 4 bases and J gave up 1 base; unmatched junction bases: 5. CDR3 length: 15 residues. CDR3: CASSSTGDRTDTQYF. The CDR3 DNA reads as TGTGCCAGCAGTTCCACAGGGGACCGCACAGATACGCAGTATTTT.

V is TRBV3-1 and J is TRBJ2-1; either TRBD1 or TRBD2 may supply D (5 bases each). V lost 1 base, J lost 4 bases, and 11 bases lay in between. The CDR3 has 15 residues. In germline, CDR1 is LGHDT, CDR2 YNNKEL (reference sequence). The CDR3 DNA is TGTGCCAGCAGCCAAGCCGGGACCAGATACAATGAGCAGTTCTTC. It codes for CASSQAGTRYNEQFF.

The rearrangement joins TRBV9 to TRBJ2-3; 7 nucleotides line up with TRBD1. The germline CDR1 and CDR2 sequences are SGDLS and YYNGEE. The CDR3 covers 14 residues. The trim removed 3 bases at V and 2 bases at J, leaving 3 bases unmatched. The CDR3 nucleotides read TGTGCCAGCAGCGACGGGACAGTCACAGATACGCAGTATTTT. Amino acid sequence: CASSDGTVTDTQYF.

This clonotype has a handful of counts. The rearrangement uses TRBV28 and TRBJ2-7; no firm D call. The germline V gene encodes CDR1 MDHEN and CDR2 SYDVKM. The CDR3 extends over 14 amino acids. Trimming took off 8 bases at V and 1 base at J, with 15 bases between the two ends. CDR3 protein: CASVGAYYSYEQYF. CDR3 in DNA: TGTGCCAGCGTCGGAGCGTACTATTCCTACGAGCAGTACTTC.

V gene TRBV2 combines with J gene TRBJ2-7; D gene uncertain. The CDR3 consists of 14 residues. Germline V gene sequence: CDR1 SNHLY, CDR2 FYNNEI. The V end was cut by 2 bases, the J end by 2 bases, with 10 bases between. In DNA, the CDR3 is TGTGCCAGCAGTGAAATATTTAAGCCCTACGAGCAGTACTTC. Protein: CASSEIFKPYEQYF.

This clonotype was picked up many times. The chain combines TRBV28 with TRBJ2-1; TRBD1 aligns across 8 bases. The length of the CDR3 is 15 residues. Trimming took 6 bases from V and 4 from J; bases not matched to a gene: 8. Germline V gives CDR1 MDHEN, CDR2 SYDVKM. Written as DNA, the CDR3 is TGTGCCAGCAGCCATTCCGGGACAGGTTACAATGAGCAGTTCTTC. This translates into CASSHSGTGYNEQFF.

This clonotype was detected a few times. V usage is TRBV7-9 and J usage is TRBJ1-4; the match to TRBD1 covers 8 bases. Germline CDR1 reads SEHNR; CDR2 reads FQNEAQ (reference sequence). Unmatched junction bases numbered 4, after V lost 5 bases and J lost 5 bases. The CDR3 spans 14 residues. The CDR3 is CASSHGQGNEKLFF. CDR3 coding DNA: TGTGCCAGCAGCCATGGACAGGGCAATGAAAAACTGTTTTTT.

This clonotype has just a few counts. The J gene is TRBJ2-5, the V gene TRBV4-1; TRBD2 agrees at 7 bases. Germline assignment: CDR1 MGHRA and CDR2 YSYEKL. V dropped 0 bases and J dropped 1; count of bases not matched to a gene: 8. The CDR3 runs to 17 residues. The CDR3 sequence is CASSQERGLAAQETQYF. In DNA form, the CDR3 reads TGCGCCAGCAGCCAAGAGAGAGGGCTAGCGGCCCAAGAGACCCAGTACTTC.